The next 17 T cell receptor beta chains were all read from a single sample in a study of blood T cell repertoires in COVID-19. Assay used: immunoSEQ multiplex PCR; TCRdb lists only in-frame clones, some missing. Here the sample spans 150,000 to 170,000 clones, roughly four fifths being singletons. Sequencing used peripheral blood. The receptors shown here come from an elderly woman with acute or convalescent COVID-19.

This chain connects TRBV27 to TRBJ1-2, with 10 bases lining up with TRBD1. CDR3 length: 13 residues. Germline CDR1 reads MNHEY; CDR2 reads SMNVEV (reference sequence). Trimming at V came to 8 bases and at J to 1 base, leaving 1 base not matched to a gene. The CDR3 loop reads CASGTGVNYGYTF. Written as DNA, the CDR3 is TGTGCCAGCGGGACAGGGGTTAACTATGGCTACACCTTC.

The chain is built from TRBV12-3 or TRBV12-4 and TRBJ2-3; D possibly corresponds to TRBD1 (5 bases). V lost 3 bases, J lost 8 bases, and 12 bases lay in between. This CDR3 spans 13 amino acids. The CDR3 spells CASSLTTQGTQYF. DNA for the CDR3: TGTGCCAGCAGTTTGACCACCCAGGGTACGCAGTATTTT.

This sequence joins TRBV27 and TRBJ2-1, with 9 bases identical to TRBD2. V was pared by 7 bases and J by 10 bases, with 14 bases of the junction left unmatched. The CDR3 covers 15 residues. The germline gives CDR1 MNHEY, CDR2 SMNVEV (reference sequence). The CDR3 reads CASTLGGRASSEQFF. In DNA, the CDR3 is TGTGCCAGCACCCTGGGCGGGAGGGCCTCAAGCGAGCAGTTCTTC.

CDR3 sequence: CSAATAAEAFF. The CDR3 bases are TGCAGTGCTGCGACCGCGGCTGAAGCTTTCTTT. This chain links TRBV20-1 with TRBJ1-1; no firm D call. The CDR3 has 11 amino acids. The ends were cut back, 5 bases at V and 6 bases at J, with 10 bases in the middle. Germline lookup yields CDR1 DFQATT and CDR2 SNEGSKA (reference sequence).

The genes are TRBV4-3 and TRBJ1-3, with D possibly being TRBD1 (6 bases). The CDR3 has 16 amino acids. Germline loops: CDR1 LGHNA, CDR2 YSLEER. The V end lost 1 base, the J end lost 0 bases, and 10 bases lay between the germline ends. The CDR3 DNA reads TGCGCCAGCAGCCAAGGGCCGGGACACTCTGGAAACACCATATATTTT. Protein sequence: CASSQGPGHSGNTIYF.

This chain uses TRBV3-1 (or the pseudogene TRBV3-2) with TRBJ2-7; TRBD2 matches 11 bases. Germline CDR1 and CDR2: LGHDT and YNNKEL (reference sequence). V lost 1 base to trimming and J lost 5 bases; unmatched junction nucleotides: 4. This CDR3 is built from 15 residues. The CDR3 loop reads CASSQVSGGAHEQYF. CDR3 nucleotides: TGTGCCAGCAGCCAAGTTAGCGGGGGGGCCCACGAGCAGTACTTC.

The chain has TRBV3-1 (or the pseudogene TRBV3-2) and TRBJ1-2, with D hard to call. The ends were cut back, 5 bases at V and 7 bases at J, with 11 bases in the middle. Germline CDR1 LGHDT, CDR2 YNNKEL (reference sequence). This CDR3 is built from 12 residues. CDR3 protein: CASSDRGSGYTF. DNA for the CDR3: TGTGCCAGCAGCGATCGGGGTAGTGGCTACACCTTC.

This chain uses TRBV27 with TRBJ2-7, with TRBD1 matching 7 bases. CDR1 MNHEY and CDR2 SMNVEV come from the germline V gene (reference sequence). V gave up 4 bases and J gave up 0 bases; unmatched junction bases: 9. This CDR3 region has 16 residues. Here the CDR3 DNA reads TGTGCCAGCAGTTCGACGCAGGACAGGCGCTCCTACGAGCAGTACTTC. This sequence encodes CASSSTQDRRSYEQYF.

The rearrangement links TRBV6-5 to TRBJ1-5, with a tentative D call TRBD1 (5 bases). V was pared by 0 bases and J by 6 bases, with 9 bases between. The CDR3 is 14 residues long. CDR1 and CDR2 (germline): MNHEY, SVGAGI. CDR3 amino acids: CASSYSGRAQPQHF. CDR3 DNA sequence: TGTGCCAGCAGTTACTCTGGCAGGGCTCAGCCCCAGCATTTT.

This clone came up once. This chain uses TRBV9 with TRBJ1-1; 7 bases are shared with TRBD1. The CDR3 loop spans 14 amino acids. V was clipped by 2 bases and J by 10 bases; unmatched bases: 11. Germline lookup yields CDR1 SGDLS and CDR2 YYNGEE. This chain's CDR3 is CASSVNEGAGAAFF. Here the CDR3 DNA reads TGTGCCAGCAGCGTCAATGAGGGGGCTGGTGCAGCTTTCTTT.

The rearrangement joins TRBV3-1 (or the pseudogene TRBV3-2) to TRBJ1-6; D gene uncertain. There are 15 residues in the CDR3. Germline-derived CDR1 and CDR2 are LGHDT and YNNKEL (reference sequence). Trimming shortened V by 4 bases and J by 6 bases, and 13 bases separated the two germline ends. CDR3 sequence: CASSRGEMGNSPLHF. Here the CDR3 DNA reads TGTGCCAGCAGCCGTGGGGAGATGGGTAATTCACCCCTCCACTTT.

The chain uses TRBV7-3 and TRBJ2-1; possibly TRBD2 for D (6 bases). V lost 3 bases and J 7 bases, leaving 13 bases between the germline ends. Germline CDR1 SGHTA, CDR2 FQGTGA. The CDR3 extends over 14 amino acids. The CDR3 DNA sequence: TGTGCCAGCAGCTTCGGGAGCCCCGGGAATGAGCAGTTCTTC. Encoded protein: CASSFGSPGNEQFF. The variable domain in full, with the rest retrieved from reference TRBV7-3 and TRBJ2-1, is GAGVSQTPSNKVTEKGKYVELRCDPISGHTALYWYRQSLGQGPEFLIYFQGTGAADDSGLPNDRFFAVRPEGSVSTLKIQRTERGDSAVYLCASSFGSPGNEQFFGPGTRLTVL.

The chain couples TRBV7-3 to TRBJ1-1, with 10 bases lining up with TRBD1. Per germline, CDR1 SGHTA and CDR2 FQGTGA. V shed 8 bases and J 5 bases; nucleotides not matched to a gene: 8. This CDR3 has 14 residues. CDR3 sequence reads: CASCAGTGETEAFF. Here the CDR3 DNA reads TGTGCCAGCTGCGCCGGGACAGGGGAGACTGAAGCTTTCTTT.

The chain joins TRBV19 to TRBJ1-4; the D gene is possibly TRBD1 (6 bases). Per the germline V gene, CDR1 is LNHDA and CDR2 is SQIVND (reference sequence). CDR3 length equals 14 residues. Trimming shortened V by 7 bases and J by 3 bases, and 12 bases separated the two germline ends. The DNA for the CDR3 is TGTGCCAGTACTCCCAGGGGTGCTAATGAAAAACTGTTTTTT. Its translation: CASTPRGANEKLFF.

J is TRBJ1-2 and V is TRBV9, with TRBD1 as a possible D gene (6 bases). V dropped 1 base and J dropped 4 bases, with 17 bases sitting between them. The CDR3 length is 16 residues. CDR1 is SGDLS and CDR2 is YYNGEE in the germline V gene. The CDR3 spells CASSVREQGGGYGYTF. The CDR3, as DNA: TGTGCCAGCAGCGTAAGAGAACAGGGAGGGGGCTATGGCTACACCTTC.

The chain combines TRBV7-8 with TRBJ1-4; 12 bases map to TRBD1. CDR1 and CDR2 (germline): SGHVS, FQNEAQ. The J segment lost 4 bases and the V segment lost 5 bases, leaving 8 bases of the junction unmatched. The CDR3 consists of 17 residues. The DNA of the CDR3 is TGTGCCAGCAGCATAACCGGGACAGGGGGCGATAATGAAAAACTGTTTTTT. Its protein is CASSITGTGGDNEKLFF.

A note on this clone: One junction end does not reproduce the germline sequence, and a read error may be involved. The chain recombines TRBV11-3 with TRBJ2-3, with 7 bases identical to TRBD2. Per the germline V gene, CDR1 is SGHNT and CDR2 is YENEEA. The CDR3 is made up of 14 amino acids. CDR3 region: CASSLDRGENTQYF. DNA for the CDR3: TGTGCCAGCAGCCTAGACCGGGGGGAAAATACGCAGTATTTT. Variable domain in full (rest from reference TRBV11-3 and TRBJ2-3): EAGVVQSPRYKIIEKKQPVAFWCNPISGHNTLYWYLQNLGQGPELLIRYENEEAVDDSQLPKDRFSAERLKGVDSTLKIQPAELGDSAVYLCASSLDRGENTQYFGPGTRLTVL.